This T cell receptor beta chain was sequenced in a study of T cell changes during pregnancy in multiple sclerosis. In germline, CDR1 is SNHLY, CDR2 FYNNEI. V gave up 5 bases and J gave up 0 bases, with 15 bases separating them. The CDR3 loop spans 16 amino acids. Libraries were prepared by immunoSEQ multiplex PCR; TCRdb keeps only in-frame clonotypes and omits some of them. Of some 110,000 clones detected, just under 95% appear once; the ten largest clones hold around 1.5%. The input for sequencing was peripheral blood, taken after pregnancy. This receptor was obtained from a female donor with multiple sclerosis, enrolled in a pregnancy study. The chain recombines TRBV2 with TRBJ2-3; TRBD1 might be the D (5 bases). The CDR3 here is CASSWEQESSTDTQYF. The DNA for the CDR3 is TGTGCCAGCAGTTGGGAACAGGAGTCTAGCACAGATACGCAGTATTTT.